This T cell receptor beta chain was observed in a study of beta chain features in type 1 diabetes. Study conclusions and caveats: People with Type 1 diabetes carried modestly yet significantly shorter TCRB CDR3s in all four CD4+ subsets.

Turning to this clone: Its specificity is unknown.

What was sequenced were expressed TCRB transcripts, since all of the isolated RNA had been reverse transcribed. Roughly 3.6 million reads per sample on average were obtained from naive, central memory and regulatory T cell samples. Clones were read by immunoSEQ multiplex PCR, and TCRdb kept only the in-frame ones, dropping some. The data show 400,000 to 500,000 clones, more than 11% seen once. This CDR3 is built from 17 residues. V trimming: 2 bases; J trimming: 1 base; junction bases outside the gene matches: 10. CDR1 and CDR2 from the germline V gene are SEHNR and FQNEAQ (reference sequence). Around 120 mL of blood, on average, came from one heparinised draw per donor. Each of the sorted populations had a purity greater than 95%.

The V call is TRBV7-9, the J call TRBJ1-1; 7 positions agree with TRBD1. What was sequenced was naive CD4+ T cells from blood. The clonotype was recovered from a man aged 25 to 40 in good health. CDR3: CASSLTLDRAPNTEAFF. The DNA of the CDR3 is TGTGCCAGCAGCTTAACTCTAGACAGGGCCCCGAACACTGAAGCTTTCTTT. Full variable domain (missing parts from reference TRBV7-9 and TRBJ1-1): DTGVSQNPRHKITKRGQNVTFRCDPISEHNRLYWYRQTLGQGPEFLTYFQNEAQLEKSRLLSDRFSAERPKGSFSTLEIQRTEQGDSAMYLCASSLTLDRAPNTEAFFGQGTRLTVV.